This T cell receptor (beta chain) emerged from a study of spatial heterogeneity in lung cancer. About the research overall: Those follow-up PBMC samples that were available underwent sequencing, at a median interval of around 26 months following resection. Among detected sequences, beta-chain ones consistently exceeded alpha-chain ones in number. The study's findings and limits: Ubiquitous expanded tumor TCRs showed up in blood more at resection than follow-up.

Described time point: blood at routine non-recurrence follow-up after resection. Unsorted whole RNA of tumor, nontumor lung or frozen PBMC was sequenced. Every individual TCR cDNA molecule carried its own unique molecular identifier, which allowed correction of PCR and sequencing errors. Each CDR3 protein gets one entry after TCRdb re-called the 5' RACE reads with MiXCR. This table holds 45,000 to 65,000 distinct CDR3 sequences, roughly 7.4% found once. The CDR3 consists of 14 residues. Trimming stripped 2 bases from V and 4 bases from J, with 10 bases between. CDR1 is SGHVS and CDR2 is FNYEAQ in the germline V gene. Concerning this clonotype: Its antigen is undetermined.

The rearrangement joins TRBV7-6 to TRBJ2-3; D possibly matches TRBD1 or TRBD2 (5 bases each). This receptor was obtained from a female donor with early-stage non-small cell lung cancer. The material was PBMCs, obtained at follow-up. The CDR3 spells CASSLYGGADTQYF. Written as DNA, the CDR3 is TGTGCCAGCAGCTTATATGGGGGAGCAGATACGCAGTATTTT.